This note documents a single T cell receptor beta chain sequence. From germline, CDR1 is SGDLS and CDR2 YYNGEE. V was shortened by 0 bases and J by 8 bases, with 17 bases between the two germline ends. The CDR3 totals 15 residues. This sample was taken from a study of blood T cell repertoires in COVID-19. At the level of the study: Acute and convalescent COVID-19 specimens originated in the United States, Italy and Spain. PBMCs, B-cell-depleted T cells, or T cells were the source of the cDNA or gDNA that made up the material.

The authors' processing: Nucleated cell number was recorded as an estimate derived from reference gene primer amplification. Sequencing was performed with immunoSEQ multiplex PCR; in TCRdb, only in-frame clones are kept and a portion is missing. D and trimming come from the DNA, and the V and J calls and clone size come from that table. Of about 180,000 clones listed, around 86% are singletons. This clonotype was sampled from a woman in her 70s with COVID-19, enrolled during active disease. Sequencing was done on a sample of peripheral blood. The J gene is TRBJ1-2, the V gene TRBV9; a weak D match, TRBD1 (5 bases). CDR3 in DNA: TGTGCCAGCAGCGTAGGAGGGGAGGGCATGTGGGGCTACACCTTC. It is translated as CASSVGGEGMWGYTF.